Each of the 30 T cell receptor beta chains below was sequenced from the same sample in a study of CD8 T cells in Susac syndrome. RNA in amounts of about 0.5 to 1 ug was reverse transcribed with random hexamers. TCRdb ran MiXCR on the immunoSEQ multiplex PCR reads and lists one entry per CDR3 protein. Among 350,000 to 550,000 distinct CDR3 sequences, about 85% were seen once, and the ten largest hold roughly 0.1%. The sample comprised CD8+ T cells from PBMCs. The source of these receptors is a human donor with multiple sclerosis.

A single count supports this clonotype. This chain links TRBV2 with TRBJ2-7; no clear D. The V gene's germline CDR1 is SNHLY and CDR2 FYNNEI. The CDR3 has 14 amino acids. V was pared by 6 bases and J by 3 bases, with 15 bases between. CDR3 nucleotide sequence: TGTGCCAGCAGCAGTGACCGTCTAGGCTACGAGCAGTACTTC. This codes for CASSSDRLGYEQYF.

Regarding this clonotype: The junction does not match germline at one end; this may be a read error. The genes are TRBV12-3 or TRBV12-4 and TRBJ2-2; the match to TRBD2 covers 10 bases. CDR3 length: 19 residues. The CDR3 DNA sequence: TGTGCCAGCAGTTTAGCCGGACTAGCGGACTACGCGAACATCGGGGAGCTGTTTTTT. Its translation is CASSLAGLADYANIGELFF.

The rearrangement joins TRBV6-5 to TRBJ2-3, with 7 bases matching TRBD2. J gave up 2 bases and V 2 bases, and 4 bases lay outside the gene matches. Germline CDR1 is MNHEY and CDR2 is SVGAGI. The length of the CDR3 is 15 residues. As DNA, the CDR3 is TGTGCCAGCAGTTACCGGGCGGGAGTCACAGATACGCAGTATTTT. Protein sequence: CASSYRAGVTDTQYF.

J is TRBJ2-3 and V is TRBV20-1; the D gene is possibly TRBD2 (5 bases). V lost 0 bases and J 4 bases, leaving 14 bases between the germline ends. Germline V lookup: CDR1 DFQATT, CDR2 SNEGSKA (reference sequence). There are 15 residues in the CDR3. The CDR3 loop is CSARDLLAGADTQYF. The CDR3 nucleotides are TGCAGTGCTAGAGATCTGCTAGCAGGCGCAGATACGCAGTATTTT.

The chain carries TRBV27 and TRBJ1-5; D remains unclear. This CDR3 comprises 15 residues. The V end lost 0 bases, the J end lost 0 bases, and 6 bases lay between the germline ends. Germline CDR1 is MNHEY and CDR2 is SMNVEV (reference sequence). The CDR3 DNA reads as TGTGCCAGCAGTTTATCCCCAGATAGCAATCAGCCCCAGCATTTT. Its protein is CASSLSPDSNQPQHF.

The V gene is TRBV20-1, the J gene TRBJ2-7, with 8 bases that match TRBD2. Germline CDR1 reads DFQATT; CDR2 reads SNEGSKA (reference sequence). This CDR3 comprises 14 residues. The V and J ends lost 0 bases and 6 bases, in that order; junction bases with no gene match: 7. The chain's CDR3 is CSARDWDAGGEQYF. CDR3 coding DNA: TGCAGTGCTAGAGACTGGGACGCGGGAGGCGAGCAGTACTTC.

A few counts support this clonotype. This chain's CDR3 is CASSSGPDYTF. CDR3 DNA sequence: TGTGCCAGCAGCTCGGGACCGGACTACACCTTC. The chain uses TRBV7-6 and TRBJ1-2; a possible D gene is TRBD1 (5 bases). In germline, CDR1 is SGHVS, CDR2 FNYEAQ. The CDR3 is 11 residues long. Trimming cost V 4 bases and J 10 bases, with 10 bases left between them.

The gene calls are TRBV30 and TRBJ2-5; no reliable D call. The CDR3 is 11 amino acids. Trimming stripped 1 base from V and 2 bases from J, with 2 bases between. Germline V gene sequence: CDR1 GTSNPN, CDR2 SVGIG (reference sequence). The CDR3 sequence: CAWSDQETQYF. CDR3 nucleotide sequence: TGTGCCTGGAGTGATCAAGAGACCCAGTACTTC.

The chain combines TRBV4-2 with TRBJ2-2, with 8 bases fitting TRBD1. The CDR3 is 17 amino acids. Germline V lookup: CDR1 LGHNA, CDR2 YNFKEQ. Germline trimming cut 1 base from V and 6 bases from J; bases unmatched to any gene: 10. Here the CDR3 DNA reads TGTGCCAGCAGCCAAGGCTTGGACAGGGAAGGTCCCGGGGAGCTGTTTTTT. This gives the protein CASSQGLDREGPGELFF.

The V and J genes are TRBV6-5 and TRBJ1-1; 8 bases align to TRBD1. Per the germline V gene, CDR1 is MNHEY and CDR2 is SVGAGI. The CDR3 has 14 amino acids. With 7 bases clipped from V and 0 bases from J, the junction kept 4 bases outside the gene matches. The CDR3 DNA reads as TGTGCCAGCAATAGACAGGGGCTGAACACTGAAGCTTTCTTT. Translated: CASNRQGLNTEAFF.

The chain is built from TRBV5-1 and TRBJ2-7; D unresolved. V dropped 0 bases and J dropped 10 bases, with 8 bases sitting between them. Looked up from germline, CDR1 is SGHRS and CDR2 is YFSETQ. CDR3 length: 11 amino acids. CDR3 residues: CASSLDSLQYF. CDR3 coding DNA: TGCGCCAGCAGCTTGGACAGCCTACAGTACTTC.

This clonotype appeared a few times. This sequence joins TRBV7-3 and TRBJ1-1, with no clear D. CDR3 length equals 16 residues. Trimming took 5 bases from V and 6 from J, leaving 22 bases between them. Germline V gives CDR1 SGHTA, CDR2 FQGTGA. CDR3 bases: TGTGCCAGCAGCCCCGGACCGCCGGGAGTACTCTCTGAAGCTTTCTTT. Residues: CASSPGPPGVLSEAFF.

The sample holds a few counts of this clonotype. The junction does not match germline at one end; this may be a read error. The chain couples TRBV20-1 to TRBJ1-2, with TRBD1 matching over 8 bases. Germline assignment: CDR1 DFQATT and CDR2 SNEGSKA (reference sequence). The CDR3 has 14 residues. In DNA form, the CDR3 reads TGTAGTGCTATGGACAGGGTGGGGAACTATGGCTACACCTTC. This encodes CSAMDRVGNYGYTF.

This clonotype has more than one count but fewer than ten. This chain joins TRBV14 and TRBJ2-5, with D hard to call. Trimming stripped 4 bases from V and 3 bases from J, with 9 bases between. Germline V CDR1 and CDR2: SGHDN, FVKESK. CDR3 size: 13 residues. In DNA, the CDR3 is TGTGCCAGCAGCCCCGGTGGGGAAGAGACCCAGTACTTC. This codes for CASSPGGEETQYF.

This sequence joins TRBV2 and TRBJ1-5; D possibly corresponds to TRBD1 (6 bases). The CDR3 loop spans 17 amino acids. In germline, CDR1 is SNHLY, CDR2 FYNNEI. V lost 4 bases, J lost 0 bases, and 16 bases lay in between. This chain's CDR3 is CASSGGWRTASNQPQHF. DNA of the CDR3: TGTGCCAGCAGTGGGGGGTGGAGGACAGCTAGCAATCAGCCCCAGCATTTT.

The chain is built from TRBV30 and TRBJ1-5; D might be TRBD1 (6 bases). This CDR3 comprises 13 residues. The V end lost 1 base, the J end lost 6 bases, and 10 bases lay between the germline ends. From germline, CDR1 is GTSNPN and CDR2 SVGIG (reference sequence). The DNA for the CDR3 is TGTGCCTGGAGTGGGGGGGCCGGTCAGCCCCAGCATTTT. As protein: CAWSGGAGQPQHF.

The rearrangement uses TRBV27 and TRBJ2-1; the D gene is possibly TRBD1 (6 bases). The germline gives CDR1 MNHEY, CDR2 SMNVEV (reference sequence). The CDR3 spans 15 residues. The germline V and J ends were trimmed by 5 bases and 13 bases, with 24 bases remaining between them. The DNA of the CDR3 is TGTGCCAGCAGTGTACAGGGTTTCCCAACGCCCCCTCAGTTCTTC. It yields the protein CASSVQGFPTPPQFF.

This chain uses TRBV27 with TRBJ2-7; the match to TRBD2 covers 14 bases. The CDR3 runs to 15 residues. J was trimmed by 3 bases and V by 9 bases; bases with no gene match: 7. The germline gives CDR1 MNHEY, CDR2 SMNVEV (reference sequence). The CDR3 loop reads CASGTSGSSHYEQYF. CDR3 sequence (DNA): TGTGCCAGTGGGACTAGCGGGAGTAGCCACTACGAGCAGTACTTC.

The gene calls are TRBV20-1 and TRBJ2-3, with 12 nucleotides matching TRBD2. CDR3 length equals 16 residues. Losses at the gene ends were 6 bases for V and 3 bases for J; bases not matched to a gene: 10. Germline V gene sequence: CDR1 DFQATT, CDR2 SNEGSKA (reference sequence). The CDR3 spells CSATASGREVTDTQYF. CDR3 nucleotides: TGCAGTGCCACCGCTAGCGGGAGGGAAGTGACAGATACGCAGTATTTT.

CDR3: CASSSETPVNNEQFF. For the CDR3, the DNA is TGTGCCAGCAGCTCGGAAACCCCAGTTAACAATGAGCAGTTCTTC. The J gene is TRBJ2-1, the V gene TRBV7-9; no reliable D call. CDR1 and CDR2 from the germline V gene are SEHNR and FQNEAQ (reference sequence). The CDR3 consists of 15 residues. V shed 4 bases and J shed 5 bases, with 15 bases lying between them.

The chain is built from TRBV3-1 and TRBJ2-2; tentatively, D is TRBD1 or TRBD2 (5 bases each). The length of the CDR3 is 18 residues. The ends were cut back, 2 bases at V and 6 bases at J, with 22 bases in the middle. The germline CDR1 and CDR2 sequences are LGHDT and YNNKEL (reference sequence). CDR3 residues: CASSQKGEGPRRAGELFF. In nucleotides, the CDR3 is TGTGCCAGCAGCCAAAAGGGAGAGGGGCCGAGACGGGCCGGGGAGCTGTTTTTT. Full variable domain (outside the CDR3, taken from reference TRBV3-1 and TRBJ2-2): DTAVSQTPKYLVTQMGNDKSIKCEQNLGHDTMYWYKQDSKKFLKIMFSYNNKELIINETVPNRFSPKSPDKAHLNLHINSLELGDSAVYFCASSQKGEGPRRAGELFFGEGSRLTVL.

V and J are TRBV30 and TRBJ1-1; TRBD1 agrees at 9 bases. This CDR3 region has 13 residues. V shed 7 bases, J shed 4 bases, and the junction held 7 bases outside the gene matches. Germline assignment: CDR1 GTSNPN and CDR2 SVGIG (reference sequence). The CDR3 region has the DNA TGTGCCTACCTGGGACAGGGTATCACTGAAGCTTTCTTT. This encodes CAYLGQGITEAFF.

The gene calls are TRBV3-1 and TRBJ2-3, with 10 bases matching TRBD2. V dropped 2 bases and J dropped 5; count of bases not matched to a gene: 1. The CDR3 has 14 residues. Looked up from germline, CDR1 is LGHDT and CDR2 is YNNKEL (reference sequence). The CDR3 sequence is CASSQSGRGDTQYF. CDR3 nucleotide sequence: TGTGCCAGCAGCCAAAGCGGGAGGGGAGATACGCAGTATTTT.

This sequence joins TRBV24-1 and TRBJ2-3, with D possibly being TRBD2 (6 bases). Trimming stripped 3 bases from V and 2 bases from J, with 14 bases between. The germline V gene encodes CDR1 KGHDR and CDR2 SFDVKD. The CDR3 sequence is 16 residues long. The chain's CDR3 is CATSDRGGRNTDTQYF. The CDR3 DNA reads TGTGCCACCAGTGATCGTGGGGGGAGGAACACAGATACGCAGTATTTT.

This chain links TRBV6-1 with TRBJ2-7; no reliable D call. V was trimmed by 3 bases and J by 3 bases, leaving 9 bases between them. The CDR3 consists of 13 residues. Germline V gene lookup returns CDR1 MNHNS and CDR2 SASEGT. CDR3 residues: CASSDVPGYEQYF. The CDR3 DNA reads as TGTGCCAGCAGTGACGTCCCAGGCTACGAGCAGTACTTC.

The rearrangement joins TRBV12-3 or TRBV12-4 to TRBJ1-1, with TRBD1 matching 7 bases. The trim removed 5 bases at V and 2 bases at J, leaving 5 bases unmatched. The CDR3 is 14 amino acids. The CDR3, as DNA: TGTGCCAGCAGTCCAGACAGGGTTAACACTGAAGCTTTCTTT. Translating gives CASSPDRVNTEAFF.

This rearrangement joins TRBV11-2 to TRBJ1-6; 7 bases align to TRBD1. The CDR3 spans 16 residues. V lost 1 base and J lost 9; bases outside the gene matches: 9. Germline CDR1 is SGHAT and CDR2 is FQNNGV. The CDR3 reads CASSLGVTGYGSPLHF. The DNA for the CDR3 is TGTGCCAGCAGCTTAGGAGTGACAGGGTATGGTTCACCCCTCCACTTT. Filled out from reference TRBV11-2 and TRBJ1-6, the complete variable domain reads EAGVAQSPRYKIIEKRQSVAFWCNPISGHATLYWYQQILGQGPKLLIQFQNNGVVDDSQLPKDRFSAERLKGVDSTLKIQPAKLEDSAVYLCASSLGVTGYGSPLHFGNGTRLTVT.

J is TRBJ1-2 and V is TRBV9, with a weak D call TRBD1 (6 bases). Per germline, CDR1 SGDLS and CDR2 YYNGEE. The CDR3 extends over 13 amino acids. V lost 3 bases, J lost 7 bases, and 13 bases lay in between. CDR3 protein: CASSDRDMGGYTF. CDR3 nucleotide sequence: TGTGCCAGCAGCGACCGGGACATGGGTGGCTACACCTTC.

The chain uses TRBV7-3 and TRBJ2-2; a possible D gene is TRBD2 (6 bases). CDR1 is SGHTA, CDR2 FQGTGA, per germline. Trimming stripped 1 base from V and 6 bases from J, with 21 bases between. This CDR3 contains 18 residues. CDR3 sequence (DNA): TGTGCCAGCAGCTTAATCGGACTACCAATGAAAGGACCCGGGGAGCTGTTTTTT. Its protein is CASSLIGLPMKGPGELFF.

This clonotype was counted a few times. The gene calls are TRBV25-1 and TRBJ2-7, with D possibly being TRBD2 (5 bases). The CDR3 has 15 residues. Germline lookup yields CDR1 MGHDK and CDR2 SYGVNS. With 3 bases removed from V and 2 bases from J, the gap between germline ends came to 14 bases. The CDR3 coding sequence is TGTGCCAGCAGTGACTCCGGAGACGGGACCTACGAGCAGTACTTC. Its protein product is CASSDSGDGTYEQYF.